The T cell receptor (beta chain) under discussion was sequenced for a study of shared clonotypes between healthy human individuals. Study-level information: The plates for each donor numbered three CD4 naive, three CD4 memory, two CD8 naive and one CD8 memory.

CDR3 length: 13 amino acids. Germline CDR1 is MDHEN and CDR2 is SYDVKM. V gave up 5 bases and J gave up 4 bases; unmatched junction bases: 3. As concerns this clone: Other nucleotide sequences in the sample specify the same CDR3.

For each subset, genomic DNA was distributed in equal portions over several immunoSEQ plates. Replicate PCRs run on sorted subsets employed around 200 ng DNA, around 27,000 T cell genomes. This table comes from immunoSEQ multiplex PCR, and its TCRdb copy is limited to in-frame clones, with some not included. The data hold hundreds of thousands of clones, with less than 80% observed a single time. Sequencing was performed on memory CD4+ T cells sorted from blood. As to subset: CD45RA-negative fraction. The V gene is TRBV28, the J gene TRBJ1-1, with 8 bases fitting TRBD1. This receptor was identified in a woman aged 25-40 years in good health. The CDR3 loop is CASSTGQGTEAFF. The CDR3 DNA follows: TGTGCCAGCAGTACAGGACAGGGCACTGAAGCTTTCTTT.